The 27 T cell receptor beta chains below come from one sample, sequenced in a study of T cells expressing NK-cell markers. From the 5' RACE reads, TCRdb lists one entry per CDR3 protein and no DNA. Recorded for this sample: some 140,000 distinct CDR3 sequences. The specimen was blood T cells: a sorted CD56 or NKG2C T cell subset, CD4+ or CD8+ T cells, or bulk PBMC T cells (not recorded which). These receptors all stem from a woman aged 45 to 65 in good health.

V and J are TRBV27 and TRBJ2-1; TCRdb's assignment of TRBD1 cannot be checked, as there is no DNA. CDR3 length: 14 residues. Germline V lookup: CDR1 MNHEY, CDR2 SMNVEV (reference sequence). This chain's CDR3 is CASSYQGRWDEQFF.

The CDR3 here is CASSQNRGEAFF. The chain carries TRBV3-1 and TRBJ1-1; the TRBD1 assignment by TCRdb is unverifiable without DNA. CDR3 length: 12 amino acids. CDR1 is LGHDT and CDR2 is YNNKEL in the germline V gene (reference sequence).

This rearrangement joins TRBV2 to TRBJ1-1; TCRdb indicates TRBD1, and absent DNA this call remains unverified. The CDR3 covers 14 residues. The V gene's germline CDR1 is SNHLY and CDR2 FYNNEI. CDR3 amino acids: CAIYGQQASGGAFF.

J is TRBJ1-1 and V is TRBV12-5; TCRdb gives TRBD1 as the D gene, but with no DNA this cannot be confirmed. Germline lookup yields CDR1 LGHNT and CDR2 FRNRAP. The CDR3 is 15 residues long. The CDR3 protein is CASLREGDFYTEAFF.

V gene TRBV4-1 combines with J gene TRBJ1-2. From germline, CDR1 is MGHRA and CDR2 YSYEKL. This CDR3 contains 15 residues. The CDR3 is CASSQGLGPNYGYTF.

This chain links TRBV7-2 with TRBJ2-1; the TCRdb call, TRBD1, lacks DNA for checking. The CDR3 covers 14 residues. CDR1 is SGHTA and CDR2 is FQGNSA in the germline V gene. CDR3 region: CASSLFTGDNEQFF.

CDR3 protein: CASSPLSGSPSTDTQYF. V is TRBV3-1 and J is TRBJ2-3; TCRdb returns TRBD2, unconfirmable since there is no DNA. The CDR3 is made up of 17 amino acids. CDR1 and CDR2 (germline): LGHDT, YNNKEL (reference sequence).

The chain recombines TRBV20-1 with TRBJ2-1; TCRdb lists TRBD2, though no DNA is available to test this call. Germline loops: CDR1 DFQATT, CDR2 SNEGSKA (reference sequence). This CDR3 contains 15 residues. This chain's CDR3 is CSATLGLGAYNEQFF.

The genes are TRBV5-1 and TRBJ2-7; the D gene TCRdb calls, TRBD1, cannot be checked with no DNA. CDR3 size: 15 residues. Germline CDR1 is SGHRS and CDR2 is YFSETQ. CDR3 protein: CASSPPDREVTEQYF.

The rearrangement joins TRBV6-5 to TRBJ2-2; the D call of TRBD1 rests on TCRdb alone, since no DNA is present to check it. The CDR3 spans 11 residues. CDR1 is MNHEY and CDR2 is SVGAGI in the germline V gene. The CDR3 loop is CASWGGGELFF.

The rearrangement links TRBV2 to TRBJ2-1; TCRdb selects TRBD2, and the lack of DNA leaves this call unchecked. Germline V CDR1 and CDR2: SNHLY, FYNNEI. The length of the CDR3 is 14 residues. This chain's CDR3 is CASSVAGRYNEQFF.

J is TRBJ2-1 and V is TRBV6-6; TCRdb's D call, TRBD2, is unchecked because there is no DNA. The CDR3 length is 18 residues. The germline gives CDR1 MNHNY, CDR2 SVGAGI (reference sequence). The CDR3 sequence: CASSSGLAGSTADNEQFF.

The chain joins TRBV25-1 to TRBJ1-2; the D call from TCRdb, TRBD1, cannot be confirmed without DNA. CDR3 size: 12 residues. Germline lookup yields CDR1 MGHDK and CDR2 SYGVNS. The CDR3 region is CASSEGFGSYTF.

The rearrangement joins TRBV5-1 to TRBJ2-1; TCRdb proposes TRBD2, but this gene call is untestable without DNA. The CDR3 spans 17 residues. CDR1 is SGHRS and CDR2 is YFSETQ in the germline V gene. CDR3 protein: CASSGLAGALRHNEQFF.

The V gene is TRBV3-1, the J gene TRBJ2-2; absent DNA, TCRdb's TRBD2 call cannot be checked. The CDR3 consists of 15 residues. The germline CDR1 and CDR2 sequences are LGHDT and YNNKEL (reference sequence). The chain's CDR3 is CASSQSGRNTGELFF.

The rearrangement joins TRBV29-1 to TRBJ1-5. Germline-derived CDR1 and CDR2 are SQVTM and ANQGSEA. This CDR3 region has 14 residues. CDR3 sequence: CSVATADSNQPQHF.

This sequence joins TRBV19 and TRBJ2-1; the D gene TCRdb calls, TRBD1, cannot be checked with no DNA. CDR3 size: 14 residues. Per germline, CDR1 LNHDA and CDR2 SQIVND (reference sequence). The CDR3 here is CASSIFVPPNEQFF.

The genes are TRBV24-1 and TRBJ2-5; no DNA is available, so the TRBD1 call from TCRdb remains unchecked. Per the germline V gene, CDR1 is KGHDR and CDR2 is SFDVKD. The CDR3 runs to 14 residues. CDR3 sequence reads: CATSDTTGRQTQYF.

The genes are TRBV7-9 and TRBJ1-3; absent DNA, TCRdb's TRBD1 call cannot be checked. The CDR3 totals 15 residues. CDR1 is SEHNR, CDR2 FQNEAQ, per germline (reference sequence). CDR3: CASTHPTGAGHTIYF.

V gene TRBV27 combines with J gene TRBJ2-3; no DNA is available, so the TRBD1 call from TCRdb remains unchecked. CDR3 length: 15 amino acids. CDR1 MNHEY and CDR2 SMNVEV come from the germline V gene (reference sequence). This chain's CDR3 is CASSLMRGGGDTQYF.

V and J are TRBV29-1 and TRBJ2-2; TCRdb's assignment of TRBD2 cannot be checked, as there is no DNA. This CDR3 has 16 amino acids. Germline V CDR1 and CDR2: SQVTM, ANQGSEA. CDR3: CSVEGLSGRALGELFF.

Here the CDR3 reads CASGTEETQYF. The rearrangement uses TRBV9 and TRBJ2-5; TCRdb's D call, TRBD1, is unchecked because there is no DNA. CDR1 SGDLS and CDR2 YYNGEE come from the germline V gene. The CDR3 has 11 residues.

V usage is TRBV11-2 and J usage is TRBJ2-1; lacking DNA, the TRBD1 call made by TCRdb goes unchecked. CDR3 length: 15 residues. CDR1 is SGHAT and CDR2 is FQNNGV in the germline V gene. The chain's CDR3 is CASSLPDRVSPEQFF.

V gene TRBV6-1 combines with J gene TRBJ2-1; the TRBD2 assignment by TCRdb is unverifiable without DNA. CDR1 is MNHNS and CDR2 is SASEGT in the germline V gene. The CDR3 is 17 amino acids. CDR3 region: CASWGPLLGYSYNEQFF.

This chain connects TRBV3-1 to TRBJ2-5; lacking DNA, the TRBD1 call made by TCRdb goes unchecked. CDR3 size: 16 residues. Germline CDR1 LGHDT, CDR2 YNNKEL (reference sequence). Here the CDR3 reads CASSPWDRGLRETQYF.

V and J are TRBV14 and TRBJ2-1; TCRdb selects TRBD2, and the lack of DNA leaves this call unchecked. Germline V gene data show CDR1 as SGHDN and CDR2 as FVKESK. The CDR3 runs 14 residues. The CDR3 protein is CASSPRRNPNEQFF.

The CDR3 is CATGKGEFSGNTIYF. The chain employs TRBV10-3 and TRBJ1-3; TCRdb names TRBD1, which stays unverified in the absence of DNA. Germline CDR1 ENHRY, CDR2 SYGVKD. CDR3 length: 15 residues.